Below, one T cell receptor (beta chain) is given with its context. The time point is: pre-sensitization, week 0. Treatment noted: therapeutic diphenylcyclopropenone sensitization with weekly scalp DPC. TCRdb passed the RACE reads through MiXCR, listing each CDR3 protein once. The table records around 120,000 distinct CDR3 sequences, roughly 12% of them present only once. This record belongs to a study of human T cells and chemical hapten exposure. Overall study: All patients underwent weekly scalp dosing with diphenylcyclopropenone for the full roughly 25-week study.

Trimming took off 3 bases at V and 3 bases at J, with 9 bases between the two ends. Germline values: CDR1 SNHLY, CDR2 FYNNEI. This CDR3 contains 15 residues. V is TRBV2 and J is TRBJ1-6; D unclear. Sequencing was performed on whole blood, taken in connection with sensitization to the hapten diphenylcyclopropenone (DPC). This receptor was identified in a woman younger than 35 with alopecia areata. Some clones in this sample may be carry-over from other donors' samples. The CDR3 reads CASSERSGYNSPLHF. The CDR3 nucleotides read TGTGCCAGCAGTGAGAGGTCAGGCTATAATTCACCCCTCCACTTT.